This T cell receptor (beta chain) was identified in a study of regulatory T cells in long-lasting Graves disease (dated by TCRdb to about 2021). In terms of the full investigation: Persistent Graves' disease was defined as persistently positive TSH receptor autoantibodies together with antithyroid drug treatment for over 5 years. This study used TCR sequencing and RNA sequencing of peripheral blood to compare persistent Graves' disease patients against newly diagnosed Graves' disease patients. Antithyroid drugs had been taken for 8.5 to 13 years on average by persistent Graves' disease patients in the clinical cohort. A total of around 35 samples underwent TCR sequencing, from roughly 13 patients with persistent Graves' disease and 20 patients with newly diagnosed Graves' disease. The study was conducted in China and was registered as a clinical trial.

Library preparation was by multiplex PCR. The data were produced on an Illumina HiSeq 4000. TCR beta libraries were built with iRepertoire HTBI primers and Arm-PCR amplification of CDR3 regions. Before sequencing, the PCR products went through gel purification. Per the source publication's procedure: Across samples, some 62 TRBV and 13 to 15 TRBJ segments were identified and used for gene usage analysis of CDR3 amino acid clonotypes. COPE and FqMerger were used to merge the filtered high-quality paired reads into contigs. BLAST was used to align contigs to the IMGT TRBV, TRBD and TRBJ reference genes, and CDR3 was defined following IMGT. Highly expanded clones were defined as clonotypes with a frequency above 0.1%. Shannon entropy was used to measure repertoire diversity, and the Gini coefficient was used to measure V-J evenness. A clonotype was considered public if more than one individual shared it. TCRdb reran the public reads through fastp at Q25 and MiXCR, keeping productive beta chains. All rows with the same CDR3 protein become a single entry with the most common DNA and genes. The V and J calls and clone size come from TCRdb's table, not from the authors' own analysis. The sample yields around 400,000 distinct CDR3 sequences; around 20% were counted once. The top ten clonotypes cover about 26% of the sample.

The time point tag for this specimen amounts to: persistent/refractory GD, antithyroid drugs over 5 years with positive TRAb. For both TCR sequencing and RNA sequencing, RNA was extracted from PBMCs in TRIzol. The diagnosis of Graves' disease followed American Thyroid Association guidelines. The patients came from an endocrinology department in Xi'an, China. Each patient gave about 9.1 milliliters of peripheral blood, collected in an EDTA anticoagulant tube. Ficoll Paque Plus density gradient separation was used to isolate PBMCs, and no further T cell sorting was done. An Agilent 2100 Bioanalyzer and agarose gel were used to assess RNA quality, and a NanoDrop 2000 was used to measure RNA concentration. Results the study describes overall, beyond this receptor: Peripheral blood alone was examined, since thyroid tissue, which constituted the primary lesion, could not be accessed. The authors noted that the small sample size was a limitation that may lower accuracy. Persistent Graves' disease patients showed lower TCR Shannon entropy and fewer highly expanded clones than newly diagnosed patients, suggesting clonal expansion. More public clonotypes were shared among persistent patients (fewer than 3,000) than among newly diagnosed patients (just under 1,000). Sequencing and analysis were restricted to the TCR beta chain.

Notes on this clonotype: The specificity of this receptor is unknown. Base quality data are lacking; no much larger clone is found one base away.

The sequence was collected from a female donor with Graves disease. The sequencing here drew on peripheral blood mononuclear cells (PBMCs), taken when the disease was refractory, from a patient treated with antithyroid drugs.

The CDR3 is CASSEAGEVSYEQYF. The DNA sequence is as follows: TGTGCCAGCAGTGAAGCGGGGGAGGTTTCCTACGAGCAGTACTTC. The sequence links TRBV6-1 to TRBJ2-7; TRBD2 might be the D gene, on 6 matching bases. V is cut by 0 bases and J by 1 base, and the space between the germline ends is 10 bases. The CDR1 and CDR2 encoded by the germline V gene are MNHNS and SASEGT. From the cysteine up to the phenylalanine, the CDR3 has a length of 15 residues. The read is trimmed to its CDR3 DNA, 45 bases read in frame from base 1.